The source of this T cell receptor beta chain is a study of blood T cell repertoires in COVID-19. CDR3 length equals 15 residues. J was trimmed by 7 bases and V by 2 bases; bases with no gene match: 4. Germline CDR1 SGHRS, CDR2 YFSETQ. Assay used: immunoSEQ multiplex PCR; TCRdb lists only in-frame clones, some missing. The sample contains 200,000 to 250,000 clones, roughly 84% of which appear only once. The rearrangement links TRBV5-1 to TRBJ1-6, with TRBD1 matching 9 bases. Sequenced: peripheral blood. The TCR was taken from a young woman who had recovered from COVID-19. CDR3 in DNA: TGCGCCAGCAGCTTCTGGACAGGGGAGAATTCACCCCTCCACTTT. This gives the protein CASSFWTGENSPLHF.